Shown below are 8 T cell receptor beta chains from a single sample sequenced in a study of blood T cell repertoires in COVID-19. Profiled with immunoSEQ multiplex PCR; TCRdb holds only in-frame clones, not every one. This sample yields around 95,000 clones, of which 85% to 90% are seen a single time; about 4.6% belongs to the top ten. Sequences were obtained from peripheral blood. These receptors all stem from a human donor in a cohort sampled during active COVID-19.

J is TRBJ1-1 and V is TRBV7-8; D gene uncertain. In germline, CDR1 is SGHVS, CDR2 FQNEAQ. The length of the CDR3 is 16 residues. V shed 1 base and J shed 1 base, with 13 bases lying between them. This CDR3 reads CASSLVGSGANTEAFF. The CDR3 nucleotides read TGTGCCAGCAGCTTAGTGGGTTCTGGAGCGAACACTGAAGCTTTCTTT.

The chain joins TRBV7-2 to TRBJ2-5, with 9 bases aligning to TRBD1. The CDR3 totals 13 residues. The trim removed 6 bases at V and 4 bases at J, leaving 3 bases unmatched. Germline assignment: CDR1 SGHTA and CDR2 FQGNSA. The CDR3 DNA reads TGTGCCAGCAGATTGGACAGGGGAGAGACCCAGTACTTC. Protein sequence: CASRLDRGETQYF.

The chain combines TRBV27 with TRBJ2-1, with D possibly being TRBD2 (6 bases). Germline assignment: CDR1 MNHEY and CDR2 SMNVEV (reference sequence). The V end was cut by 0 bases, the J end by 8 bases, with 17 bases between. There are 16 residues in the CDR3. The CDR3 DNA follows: TGTGCCAGCAGTTTATCGTCGGGACTCCTGCGCCATGAGCAGTTCTTC. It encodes CASSLSSGLLRHEQFF.

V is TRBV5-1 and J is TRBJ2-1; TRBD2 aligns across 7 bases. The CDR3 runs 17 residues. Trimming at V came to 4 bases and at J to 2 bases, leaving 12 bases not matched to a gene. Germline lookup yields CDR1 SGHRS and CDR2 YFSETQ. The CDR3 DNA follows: TGCGCCAGCAGCCCAGGGCTTAGAGCGGGAACCTACAATGAGCAGTTCTTC. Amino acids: CASSPGLRAGTYNEQFF.

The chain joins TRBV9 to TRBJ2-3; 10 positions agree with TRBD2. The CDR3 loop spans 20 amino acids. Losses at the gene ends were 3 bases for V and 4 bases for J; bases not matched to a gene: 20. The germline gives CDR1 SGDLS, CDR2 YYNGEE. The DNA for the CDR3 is TGTGCCAGCAGCGCAAGCCGTCCCAGAGCCGGGACTAGCGATGCAGATACGCAGTATTTT. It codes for CASSASRPRAGTSDADTQYF.

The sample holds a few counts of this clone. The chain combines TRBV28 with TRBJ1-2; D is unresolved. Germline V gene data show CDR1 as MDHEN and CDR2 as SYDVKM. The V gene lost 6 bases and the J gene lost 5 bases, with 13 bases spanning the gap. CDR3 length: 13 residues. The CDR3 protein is CASRADPRYGYTF. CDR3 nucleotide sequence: TGTGCCAGCAGGGCTGACCCTAGGTATGGCTACACCTTC.

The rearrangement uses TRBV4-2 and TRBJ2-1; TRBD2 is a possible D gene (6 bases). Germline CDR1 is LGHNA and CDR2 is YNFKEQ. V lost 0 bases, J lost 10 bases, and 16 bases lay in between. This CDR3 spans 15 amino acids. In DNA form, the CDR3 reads TGTGCCAGCAGCCAAGAGGGGACTGGACGTAGGGAGCAGTTCTTC. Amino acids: CASSQEGTGRREQFF.

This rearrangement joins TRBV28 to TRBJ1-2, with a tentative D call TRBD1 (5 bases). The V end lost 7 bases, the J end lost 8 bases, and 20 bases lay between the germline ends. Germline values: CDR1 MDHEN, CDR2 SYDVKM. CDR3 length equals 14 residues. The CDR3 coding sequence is TGTGCCAGCAAGTGGCAGGGCTCTACGTTCGGCTACACCTTC. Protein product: CASKWQGSTFGYTF.